A single sample gave rise to the 3 T cell receptor beta chains below, sequenced in a study of blood T cell repertoires in COVID-19 (TCRdb year 2020). The receptor library was made with the immunoSEQ multiplex PCR assay. In its TCRdb copy, this immuneACCESS table keeps in-frame sequences only and misses some clones. Where compared with another copy, unresolved V genes explain less than half of these, and the others have no known cause. The sample yields about 190,000 clones; 85% to 90% were counted once. Clones ranked in the top ten supply 4% to 5% of the sample. The specimen was peripheral blood. The receptors were gathered from a human donor in a cohort sampled during active COVID-19.

The sample holds one count of this clone. This chain joins TRBV12-3 or TRBV12-4 and TRBJ1-2; D uncertain. The CDR3 is 12 residues long. V was shortened by 6 bases and J by 1 base, with 6 bases between the two germline ends. CDR3: CASSPLNYGYTF. The CDR3 DNA reads TGTGCCAGCAGCCCACTTAACTATGGCTACACCTTC.

The rearrangement joins TRBV7-9 to TRBJ2-7; 14 bases align to TRBD2. This CDR3 region has 17 residues. Germline V CDR1 and CDR2: SEHNR, FQNEAQ (reference sequence). The V segment lost 4 bases and the J segment 1 base; nucleotides outside the gene matches: 6. The CDR3 reads CASSYPGTSGRSYEQYF. The CDR3 DNA sequence: TGTGCCAGCAGCTACCCCGGGACTAGCGGGAGATCCTACGAGCAGTACTTC.

The chain uses TRBV7-9 and TRBJ1-1; D call uncertain. This CDR3 contains 15 residues. The V gene lost 1 base and the J gene lost 4 bases, with 13 bases spanning the gap. CDR1 is SEHNR, CDR2 FQNEAQ, per germline (reference sequence). CDR3 bases: TGTGCCAGCAGCTTAGGATCCCCTATTAGCACTGAAGCTTTCTTT. It translates to CASSLGSPISTEAFF.